This TCR beta chain was captured in a study of shared clonotypes between healthy human individuals. At the level of the study: Plates per donor: three CD4 naive, three CD4 memory, two CD8 naive, one CD8 memory.

The V and J ends lost 5 bases and 0 bases respectively, with 16 bases between them. The CDR3 sequence is 16 residues long. In germline, CDR1 is SGHAT, CDR2 FQNNGV. The table came from immunoSEQ multiplex PCR; TCRdb's copy has only in-frame clones and leaves some out. Here the sample spans about 110,000 clones, 55% to 70% being singletons. The sample holds one count of this clone. The V gene is TRBV11-2, the J gene TRBJ1-1; D is uncertain. Sequenced material: memory CD8+ T cells sorted from blood. Subset: CD45RO+ cells pooled with CCR7-negative TemRA cells. The receptor's source is a woman aged 25 to 39 in good health. This CDR3 is CASSPHPWGMNTEAFF. Written as DNA, the CDR3 is TGTGCCAGCAGCCCCCACCCCTGGGGAATGAACACTGAAGCTTTCTTT.